Presented here are 29 T cell receptor beta chains from one specimen sequenced in a study of T cells after yellow fever vaccination. From the 5' RACE reads, TCRdb called clonotypes with MiXCR, one entry per CDR3 protein. The sample shows roughly 32,000 distinct CDR3 sequences, about 6.6% of them seen only once. This specimen was PBMCs, either bulk or a sorted T-cell subset (CD4+, CD8+, memory, or dextramer-sorted; not recorded which), taken on the day of the first yellow fever vaccination. The origin of the receptors is a man between 18 and 29 years old who received the YFV17D yellow fever vaccine.

This clonotype was detected ten times or more. The chain recombines TRBV12-3 or TRBV12-4 with TRBJ1-4; D unresolved. The CDR3 is 14 residues long. V gave up 6 bases and J gave up 6 bases, with 14 bases separating them. CDR3 DNA sequence: TGTGCCAGCAGCCCCGCGGCTTTGGATGAAAAACTGTTTTTT. Its translation is CASSPAALDEKLFF.

This clonotype was picked up many times. The chain carries TRBV5-1 and TRBJ1-6; 7 positions match TRBD1. The CDR3 length is 15 residues. CDR1 is SGHRS, CDR2 YFSETQ, per germline. V lost 4 bases to trimming and J lost 6 bases; unmatched junction nucleotides: 7. The CDR3 protein is CASSTKQGINSPLHF. The DNA for the CDR3 is TGCGCCAGCAGCACCAAACAGGGGATTAATTCACCCCTCCACTTT.

This clonotype was seen repeatedly, ten times or more. This rearrangement joins TRBV7-2 to TRBJ2-3; 8 nucleotides line up with TRBD2. Germline CDR1 is SGHTA and CDR2 is FQGNSA. The ends lost 2 bases at V and 2 bases at J; junction bases unmatched: 9. The CDR3 is made up of 17 amino acids. For the CDR3, the DNA is TGTGCCAGCAGCTTATTACCCGCGGGGGGCGACACAGATACGCAGTATTTT. It specifies CASSLLPAGGDTDTQYF.

By share, this clonotype ranks as large. The CDR3 here is CASSLRQGNTEAFF. In nucleotides, the CDR3 is TGTGCCAGCAGTCTCAGACAGGGAAACACTGAAGCTTTCTTT. The chain uses TRBV2 and TRBJ1-1, with 7 nucleotides matching TRBD1. Germline CDR1 reads SNHLY; CDR2 reads FYNNEI. There are 14 residues in the CDR3. V was clipped by 5 bases and J by 2 bases; unmatched bases: 5.

This clonotype was recorded a few times. The chain is built from TRBV20-1 and TRBJ1-5; D unclear. V dropped 0 bases and J dropped 6 bases, with 6 bases sitting between them. Germline V lookup: CDR1 DFQATT, CDR2 SNEGSKA (reference sequence). CDR3 length: 12 residues. As DNA, the CDR3 is TGCAGTGCTAGAGATCGGGGTCAGCCCCAGCATTTT. Its translation is CSARDRGQPQHF.

This clonotype was seen ten or more times. This rearrangement joins TRBV7-2 to TRBJ2-5, with unresolved D. CDR1 and CDR2 (germline): SGHTA, FQGNSA. This CDR3 contains 13 residues. Trimming took 3 bases from V and 3 from J, leaving 8 bases between them. The CDR3 region has the DNA TGTGCCAGCAGCTTCCCCCCGGAAGAGACCCAGTACTTC. It codes for CASSFPPEETQYF. The full variable domain, with the rest looked up from reference TRBV7-2 and TRBJ2-5, is GAGVSQSPSNKVTEKGKDVELRCDPISGHTALYWYRQSLGQGLEFLIYFQGNSAPDKSGLPSDRFSAERTGGSVSTLTIQRTQQEDSAVYLCASSFPPEETQYFGPGTRLLVL.

This clonotype was seen ten or more times. The V gene is TRBV5-1, the J gene TRBJ1-2; 8 nucleotides match TRBD1. Germline V gene data show CDR1 as SGHRS and CDR2 as YFSETQ. The CDR3 loop spans 14 amino acids. Unmatched junction bases numbered 4, after V lost 2 bases and J lost 4 bases. The CDR3 region has the DNA TGCGCCAGCAGCTTTGCAGGGGGCCTCTATGGCTACACCTTC. This sequence encodes CASSFAGGLYGYTF.

This clonotype appeared many times. The J gene is TRBJ2-1, the V gene TRBV10-2, with a weak D call TRBD1 (6 bases). The CDR3 covers 13 residues. V was clipped by 11 bases and J by 4 bases, with 15 bases between them. Germline V gives CDR1 WSHSY, CDR2 SAAADI. This CDR3 is CAVLRDNYNEQFF. CDR3 sequence (DNA): TGCGCCGTACTCCGGGACAATTACAATGAGCAGTTCTTC.

To note about this clonotype: Relative to the germline gene, one junction end is altered; a read error may explain this. The CDR3 nucleotides are TGCGTCAGCAGCTTGGCCATGACTAGCGGGGGGCCGACCGGGGAGACCCAGTACTTC. Protein sequence: CVSSLAMTSGGPTGETQYF. The chain uses TRBV5-1 and TRBJ2-5; 13 bases are shared with TRBD2. Germline loops: CDR1 SGHRS, CDR2 YFSETQ. CDR3 length equals 19 residues.

This clonotype was recorded many times. This chain uses TRBV5-6 with TRBJ2-5; tentatively, D is TRBD1 or TRBD2 (5 bases each). V lost 4 bases to trimming and J lost 1 base, with 14 bases between them. CDR1 is SGHDT and CDR2 is YYEEEE in the germline V gene. This CDR3 region has 15 residues. The CDR3 region is CASSRLEGLQETQYF. CDR3 bases: TGTGCCAGCAGCCGTCTCGAGGGGCTCCAAGAGACCCAGTACTTC.

This clonotype was recorded at least ten times. This chain links TRBV7-2 with TRBJ1-1; D not certain. Trimming took off 4 bases at V and 1 base at J, with 10 bases between the two ends. The CDR3 has 14 amino acids. CDR1 is SGHTA and CDR2 is FQGNSA in the germline V gene. The CDR3 DNA reads as TGTGCCAGCAGCTCCTCCAGGTGGAACACTGAAGCTTTCTTT. Translating gives CASSSSRWNTEAFF.

In its sample, this clonotype was seen a few times. The chain links TRBV6-4 to TRBJ2-2; 8 nucleotides agree with TRBD1. V lost 3 bases to trimming and J lost 5 bases; unmatched junction nucleotides: 2. The CDR3 runs to 14 residues. Germline V gene sequence: CDR1 MRHNA, CDR2 SNTAGT. The chain's CDR3 is CASSETGETGELFF. The CDR3 DNA is TGTGCCAGCAGTGAGACAGGGGAGACCGGGGAGCTGTTTTTT.

This clonotype was detected many times. The genes are TRBV14 and TRBJ2-5; D is uncertain. Looked up from germline, CDR1 is SGHDN and CDR2 is FVKESK. This CDR3 contains 13 residues. V was pared by 5 bases and J by 11 bases, with 18 bases between. This chain's CDR3 is CASSTQQHLRQYF. The CDR3 DNA follows: TGTGCCAGCAGCACACAACAGCACCTTCGTCAGTACTTC.

This clonotype was seen ten or more times. CDR3 in DNA: TGTGCCAGCAGCCGGGACAGGGGTGCTAATGAAAAACTGTTTTTT. It is translated as CASSRDRGANEKLFF. The rearrangement joins TRBV7-9 to TRBJ1-4, with 10 bases identical to TRBD1. Germline CDR1 and CDR2: SEHNR and FQNEAQ (reference sequence). V lost 5 bases, J lost 3 bases, and 3 bases stayed unmatched. The CDR3 totals 15 residues.

This clonotype was found a few times. This rearrangement joins TRBV28 to TRBJ2-7; D possibly matches TRBD1 or TRBD2 (5 bases each). Germline assignment: CDR1 MDHEN and CDR2 SYDVKM. This CDR3 comprises 13 residues. The ends were cut back, 6 bases at V and 4 bases at J, with 13 bases in the middle. The CDR3: CASSYLGDYEQYV. The CDR3 nucleotides are TGTGCCAGCAGCTACCTGGGGGATTACGAGCAGTACGTC.

A few counts support this clonotype. The rearrangement uses TRBV7-2 and TRBJ1-1, with TRBD1 as a possible D gene (5 bases). With 9 bases removed from V and 1 base from J, the gap between germline ends came to 9 bases. Germline assignment: CDR1 SGHTA and CDR2 FQGNSA. The CDR3 contains 12 residues. CDR3 protein: CASRDSNTEAFF. In DNA form, the CDR3 reads TGTGCCAGTCGGGACTCGAACACTGAAGCTTTCTTT.

The table lists this clonotype with a few counts. V gene TRBV7-2 combines with J gene TRBJ1-1; possible D gene TRBD1, 6 bases. The CDR3 spans 16 residues. Trimming took off 0 bases at V and 5 bases at J, with 16 bases between the two ends. CDR1 and CDR2 (germline): SGHTA, FQGNSA. CDR3 sequence (DNA): TGTGCCAGCAGCTTAGCCTTCAGGGGCCGGGGGACTGAAGCTTTCTTT. This sequence encodes CASSLAFRGRGTEAFF.

This clonotype occurred many times. The chain is built from TRBV7-6 and TRBJ2-7; no clear D. The CDR3 loop spans 13 amino acids. Looked up from germline, CDR1 is SGHVS and CDR2 is FNYEAQ. V lost 0 bases to trimming and J lost 2 bases, with 5 bases between them. CDR3 nucleotides: TGTGCCAGCAGCTTAGCGAGTCCCTACGAGCAGTACTTC. This gives the protein CASSLASPYEQYF.

In this sample, this clonotype turned up many times. The rearrangement uses TRBV7-2 and TRBJ1-5; D might be TRBD1 (5 bases). The CDR3 is 14 amino acids. Trimming left V 1 base short and J 8 bases short, with 12 bases between. Germline V gene lookup returns CDR1 SGHTA and CDR2 FQGNSA. The CDR3 DNA follows: TGTGCCAGCAGCTTAGGAGGTCGGGGGAAGCCCCAGCATTTT. Amino acid sequence: CASSLGGRGKPQHF.

This clonotype was seen at least ten times. The chain joins TRBV11-3 to TRBJ2-2; D possibly corresponds to TRBD1 (6 bases). Trimming removed 5 bases from V and 8 bases from J, with 9 bases in between. Germline CDR1 and CDR2: SGHNT and YENEEA. This CDR3 comprises 12 residues. CDR3 region: CASSPGQGELFF. The CDR3 bases are TGTGCCAGCAGCCCCGGACAGGGGGAGCTGTTTTTT.

This clonotype was seen a few times. A much larger clone sits a single nucleotide away, making a read error possible. The rearrangement joins TRBV28 to TRBJ2-7, with unresolved D. Germline CDR1 and CDR2: MDHEN and SYDVKM. The CDR3 runs to 13 residues. The V and J ends lost 3 bases and 6 bases respectively, with 12 bases between them. CDR3: CASSLVQGSEQYV. The CDR3 DNA reads as TGTGCCAGCAGTTTGGTCCAAGGCTCCGAGCAGTACGTC.

V is TRBV10-3 and J is TRBJ1-6, with D maybe TRBD1 (6 bases). CDR3 length equals 15 residues. Looked up from germline, CDR1 is ENHRY and CDR2 is SYGVKD. V shed 0 bases and J shed 9 bases, with 12 bases lying between them. The CDR3 bases are TGTGCCATCAGTGAGTCGGACAGTGCGGCTTCACCCCTCCACTTT. It is translated as CAISESDSAASPLHF.

This clonotype was detected many times. This chain uses TRBV9 with TRBJ2-2; D possibly corresponds to TRBD1 (6 bases). Trimming removed 0 bases at V and 1 base at J, with 7 bases between. The germline CDR1 and CDR2 sequences are SGDLS and YYNGEE. This CDR3 is built from 15 residues. DNA for the CDR3: TGTGCCAGCAGCGTAGTGGGACAGAACACCGGGGAGCTGTTTTTT. It codes for CASSVVGQNTGELFF.

This clonotype has only a few counts. V and J are TRBV12-3 or TRBV12-4 and TRBJ1-6; 8 positions agree with TRBD1. The CDR3 length is 16 residues. Trimming cost V 2 bases and J 6 bases; bases outside gene matches: 6. DNA of the CDR3: TGTGCCAGCAGTTTATCCCTCGACAGGGGTAATTCACCCCTCCACTTT. This encodes CASSLSLDRGNSPLHF.

The chain combines TRBV6-1 with TRBJ1-2; TRBD1 agrees at 10 bases. The CDR3 is 14 residues long. CDR1 is MNHNS, CDR2 SASEGT, per germline. Trimming at V came to 7 bases and at J to 4 bases, leaving 6 bases not matched to a gene. The CDR3 DNA is TGTGCCAGCACCCCCGGACAGGGGGTCTATGGCTACACCTTC. Encoded protein: CASTPGQGVYGYTF.

This clonotype was seen many times. The genes are TRBV20-1 and TRBJ1-6; D is ambiguous. Germline CDR1 reads DFQATT; CDR2 reads SNEGSKA (reference sequence). The CDR3 extends over 15 amino acids. Trimming pared 0 bases from V and 8 bases from J, leaving 14 bases between. CDR3 loop: CSARDWVVNHSPLHF. The CDR3 DNA reads TGCAGTGCTAGAGATTGGGTAGTCAACCATTCACCCCTCCACTTT.

With regard to this clonotype: Being one base from a much bigger clone, this may be a read error. The V gene is TRBV7-9, the J gene TRBJ2-7; D remains ambiguous. This CDR3 contains 12 residues. Trimming cost V 5 bases and J 5 bases, with 10 bases left between them. Germline V gene data show CDR1 as SEHNR and CDR2 as FQNEAQ (reference sequence). This CDR3 is CASSPGHDEQYF. CDR3 coding DNA: TGTGCCAGCAGCCCCGGTCACGACGAGCAGTACTTC.

This clonotype was seen more than once but under ten times. Written as DNA, the CDR3 is TGCAGTGCGCCTTCTCAGGGGTCGCCCCAGCATTTT. It translates to CSAPSQGSPQHF. V is TRBV20-1 and J is TRBJ1-5, with a weak D call TRBD1 (6 bases). This CDR3 is built from 12 residues. Germline V gene data show CDR1 as DFQATT and CDR2 as SNEGSKA (reference sequence). V lost 6 bases to trimming and J lost 9 bases, with 15 bases between them.

This clonotype was observed many times. The chain carries TRBV20-1 and TRBJ2-3, with D hard to call. With 6 bases removed from V and 8 bases from J, the gap between germline ends came to 9 bases. Germline-derived CDR1 and CDR2 are DFQATT and SNEGSKA (reference sequence). The CDR3 sequence is 10 residues long. The CDR3 DNA follows: TGCAGTGCCCAGAACCTTACGCAGTATTTT. It specifies CSAQNLTQYF.